This is a list of T cell receptor beta chains from one sample in a study of T cells after yellow fever vaccination. One entry per CDR3 protein results from TCRdb running MiXCR on the 5' RACE reads. The table includes roughly 400,000 distinct CDR3 sequences, roughly 20% detected once. The sequencing used PBMCs, collected before the yellow fever booster vaccination. These receptors were collected from a man aged 18 to 35 who received the YFV17D yellow fever vaccine. The conserved cysteine and the conserved F or W are not part of the CDR3 here. Each record gives: J gene, V gene, CDR3 protein.

TRBJ1-5 | TRBV7-2 | ASSLVFGDQPQH
TRBJ2-3 | TRBV12-3/TRBV12-4 | ASSLEEHSSTDTQY
TRBJ1-1 | TRBV5-1 | ASSMDRLNTEAF
TRBJ2-7 | TRBV6-5 | ASSYSTTSYEQY
TRBJ1-2 | TRBV9 | ASSPNPGGQNYGYT
TRBJ1-1 | TRBV12-3/TRBV12-4 | ASSHNGRLEAF
TRBJ2-3 | TRBV27 | ASSPIAGPPDTQY
TRBJ2-1 | TRBV12-3/TRBV12-4 | ASSLGRVDEQF
TRBJ2-5 | TRBV10-3 | AISDRGSGETQY
TRBJ2-5 | TRBV7-2 | ASRSSGGAGETQY
TRBJ2-1 | TRBV5-6 | ASSPALDNEQF
TRBJ2-5 | TRBV23-1 | ASSQALLETQY
TRBJ2-3 | TRBV18 | ASSPWGGAYTDTQY
TRBJ2-1 | TRBV7-3 | ASSPTGTSGGNNEQF
TRBJ2-3 | TRBV12-3/TRBV12-4 | ASSPNFGGGDTQY
TRBJ1-2 | TRBV4-1 | ASSQAGTGVGYT
TRBJ1-1 | TRBV12-3/TRBV12-4 | ASSQGQTGGTEAF
TRBJ2-1 | TRBV7-9 | ASSIEQGVREQF
TRBJ2-7 | TRBV24-1 | ATSDFSGEQY
TRBJ2-3 | TRBV4-1 | ASSISRGGDTQY
TRBJ2-1 | TRBV9 | ASSLHQGLAGVEQF
TRBJ1-2 | TRBV6-5 | ASSYTSGRVGYT
TRBJ2-7 | TRBV12-3/TRBV12-4 | ASSLSPGTYYEQY
TRBJ1-6 | TRBV20-1 | SARPRAISSYNSPLH
TRBJ2-3 | TRBV5-6 | ASSWRTSGTTDTQY
TRBJ1-4 | TRBV27 | ASSLKGFNEKLF
TRBJ2-5 | TRBV4-3 | ASSKQGSLRETQY
TRBJ2-7 | TRBV5-1 | ASTPGGGYEQY
TRBJ2-1 | TRBV7-2 | ASSLGNYNEQF
TRBJ1-6 | TRBV6-5 | ASSYLGPISPLH
TRBJ2-1 | TRBV5-6 | ASSGTGGDEQF
TRBJ2-3 | TRBV6-5 | ASSYLAGGFTDTQY
TRBJ1-1 | TRBV18 | ASSPSWAGVYTEAF
TRBJ2-1 | TRBV4-3 | ASSQDGRLEQF
TRBJ2-3 | TRBV6-1 | ASSEAGGGVTDTQY
TRBJ1-1 | TRBV20-1 | SARTGTEAF
TRBJ2-3 | TRBV7-3 | ASSRLAGAADTQY
TRBJ1-2 | TRBV12-3/TRBV12-4 | ASTPTGPLGYT
TRBJ2-7 | TRBV2 | ASSELGLAEYEQY
TRBJ1-1 | TRBV20-1 | SARWGMNTEAF
TRBJ2-7 | TRBV28 | ASRGDSTYEQY
TRBJ1-2 | TRBV27 | ASKGAGAYGYT
TRBJ2-3 | TRBV7-9 | ASSLRAGADTQY
TRBJ2-7 | TRBV28 | ASSLTQTVYEQY
TRBJ2-5 | TRBV5-6 | ASSPTGEGETQY
TRBJ1-1 | TRBV7-2 | ASSLQGMDTEAF
TRBJ1-5 | TRBV6-5 | ASSYSKKGGQPQH
TRBJ2-5 | TRBV4-2 | ASSSSSLFQETQY